This T cell receptor (beta chain) was recorded in a study of T cells in Graves' hyperthyroidism and ophthalmopathy. Template material for amplifying TCR beta CDR3 regions consisted of RNA transcripts. The HTBI primer set was used in a first-round RT-PCR of the TCR CDR3. TCRdb reprocessed the multiplex PCR reads with MiXCR, giving one entry per CDR3 protein. The data contain more than 550,000 distinct CDR3 sequences, over 40% of them seen just once; the ten biggest clones take up roughly 6.5%. Study outcomes and limitations: Appearing also in blood were most of the thyroid clonotypes expanded above 0.001. Ophthalmopathy was distinguished from stable hyperthyroidism by 13 V-J signatures.

This clonotype came up a few times. The antigen is undetermined. Trimming took 5 bases from V and 9 from J; bases not matched to a gene: 15. The CDR3 is made up of 17 amino acids. CDR1 and CDR2 (germline): SEHNR, FQNEAQ (reference sequence). Each diagnosis was grounded in clinical symptoms, serum thyroxine and TRAb, thyroid ultrasound, and orbital computed tomography. Sequencing was done on a sample of peripheral blood or thyroid tissue (not recorded which). This TCR was sampled from an adult man with Graves' disease, either hyperthyroidism or ophthalmopathy (not recorded which). This rearrangement joins TRBV7-9 to TRBJ1-6; 8 nucleotides align to TRBD1. CDR3 DNA: TGTGCCAGCAGCCATCCAGCCACAGGGGGGCTCGGTTCACCCCTCCACTTT. Amino acids: CASSHPATGGLGSPLHF.